These T cell receptor beta chains were read from a single sample in a study of blood T cell repertoires in COVID-19. TCRdb's copy holds only in-frame clones and misses some; the assay was immunoSEQ multiplex PCR. The sample lists some 26,000 clones; over 75% were seen once. Material for sequencing was peripheral blood. The receptors shown here come from a man aged 70-80 years with acute or convalescent COVID-19. CDR3s include the opening cysteine and the closing phenylalanine or tryptophan. The order of the fields is J gene, D gene, clone size, V gene, CDR3 DNA, CDR3 protein. The D gene is left open where the match is weak. Part of the rows lack a size; the others show once, few, many or a class for expanded clones.

TRBJ2-1 TRBD2 NA TRBV30 TGTGCCTGGAGCGACGGGACTAGCGGGGGTAATGAGCAGTTCTTC CAWSDGTSGGNEQFF
TRBJ1-1 NA NA TRBV5-1 TGCGCCAGCAGCTTTAGCACGGAGAACACTGAAGCTTTCTTT CASSFSTENTEAFF
TRBJ2-5 TRBD1 NA TRBV7-7 TGTGCCAGCAGCTTTCGACAGGGACGGGAGACCCAGTACTTC CASSFRQGRETQYF
TRBJ1-4 NA NA TRBV28 TGTGCCAGATGCGGAATAAATGAAAAACTGTTTTTT CARCGINEKLFF
TRBJ1-5 NA NA TRBV6-5 TGTGCCAGCAGTTACCGCCAGAGCAATCAGCCCCAGCATTTT CASSYRQSNQPQHF
TRBJ1-1 NA NA TRBV28 TGTGCCAGCCGCGACAGTTTAAACACTGAAGCTTTCTTT CASRDSLNTEAFF
TRBJ2-1 TRBD2 NA TRBV10-1 TGCGCCAGCTCGGGGGCTAGCGGGGTGGGTGAGCAGTTCTTC CASSGASGVGEQFF
TRBJ1-1 NA NA TRBV7-2 TGTGCCAGCAGCTCGACAGGTTTTAACACTGAAGCTTTCTTT CASSSTGFNTEAFF
TRBJ1-1 NA few TRBV19 TGTGCCAGTAGTATAGGCCCGGGCACTGAAGCTTTCTTT CASSIGPGTEAFF
TRBJ1-3 NA NA TRBV18 TGTGCCAGCTCACCAGCAGACTCTGGAAACACCATATATTTT CASSPADSGNTIYF
TRBJ2-1 NA NA TRBV7-8 TGTGCCAGCGGCGGCGGGAACAATGAGCAGTTCTTC CASGGGNNEQFF
TRBJ1-1 NA NA TRBV10-2 TGCGCCAGCACCATCTCTTTCGACTGGGGGGGACTCATTGAAGCTTTCTTT CASTISFDWGGLIEAFF
TRBJ2-4 TRBD1 NA TRBV19 TGTGCCAGTAGTGGGACAGGGGCTTGGAACATTCAGTACTTC CASSGTGAWNIQYF
TRBJ2-1 NA NA TRBV3-1/TRBV3-2 TGTGCCAGCAGCCAACTATTGGTAGCAGCCTACAATGAGCAGTTCTTC CASSQLLVAAYNEQFF
TRBJ2-1 TRBD2 NA TRBV10-1 TGCGCCAGCAGTGACCCCAGCATTATAACTAGCGGGGAACAGTTCTTC CASSDPSIITSGEQFF